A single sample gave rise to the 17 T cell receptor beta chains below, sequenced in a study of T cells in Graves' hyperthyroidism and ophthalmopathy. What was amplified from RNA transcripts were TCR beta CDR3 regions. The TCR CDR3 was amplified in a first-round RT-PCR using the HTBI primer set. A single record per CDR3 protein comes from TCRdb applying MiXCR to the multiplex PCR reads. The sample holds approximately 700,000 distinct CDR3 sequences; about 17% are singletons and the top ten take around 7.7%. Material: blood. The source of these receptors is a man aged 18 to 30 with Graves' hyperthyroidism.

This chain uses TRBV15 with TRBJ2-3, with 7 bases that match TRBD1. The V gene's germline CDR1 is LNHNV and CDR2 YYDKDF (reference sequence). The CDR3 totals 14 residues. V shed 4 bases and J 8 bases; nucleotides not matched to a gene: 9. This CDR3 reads CATSTDRAAGTQYF. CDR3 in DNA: TGTGCCACCAGCACCGACAGGGCCGCCGGTACGCAGTATTTT. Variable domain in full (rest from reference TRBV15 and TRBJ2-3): DAMVIQNPRYQVTQFGKPVTLSCSQTLNHNVMYWYQQKSSQAPKLLFHYYDKDFNNEADTPDNFQSRRPNTSFCFLDIRSPGLGDTAMYLCATSTDRAAGTQYFGPGTRLTVL.

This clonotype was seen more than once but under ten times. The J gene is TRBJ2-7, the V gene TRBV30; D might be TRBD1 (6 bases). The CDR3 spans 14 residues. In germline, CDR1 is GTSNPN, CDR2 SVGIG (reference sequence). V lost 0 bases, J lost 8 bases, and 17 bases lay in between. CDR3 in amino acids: CAWSVGRGRVKQYF. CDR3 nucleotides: TGTGCCTGGAGTGTAGGCAGGGGTCGAGTCAAGCAGTACTTC.

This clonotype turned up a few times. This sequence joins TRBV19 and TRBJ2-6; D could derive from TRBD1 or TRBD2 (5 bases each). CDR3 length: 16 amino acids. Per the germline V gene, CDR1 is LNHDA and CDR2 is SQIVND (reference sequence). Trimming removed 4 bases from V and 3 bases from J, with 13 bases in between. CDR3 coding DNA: TGTGCCAGTAGTACAGGGACCACTCGTGGGGCCAACGTCCTGACTTTC. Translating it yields CASSTGTTRGANVLTF.

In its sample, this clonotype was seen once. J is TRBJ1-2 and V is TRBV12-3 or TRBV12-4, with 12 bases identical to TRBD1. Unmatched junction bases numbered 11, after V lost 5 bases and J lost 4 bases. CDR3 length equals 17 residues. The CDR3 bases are TGTGCCAGCAGTCCCGGGACAGGGGGCCCCTCCGTCTATGGCTACACCTTC. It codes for CASSPGTGGPSVYGYTF.

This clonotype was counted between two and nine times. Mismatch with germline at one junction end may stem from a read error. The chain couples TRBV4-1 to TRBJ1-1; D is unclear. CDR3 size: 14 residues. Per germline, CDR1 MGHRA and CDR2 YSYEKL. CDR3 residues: CASSWTVVNTEAFF. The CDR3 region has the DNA TGCGCCAGCAGCTGGACGGTGGTGAATACTGAAGCTTTCTTT.

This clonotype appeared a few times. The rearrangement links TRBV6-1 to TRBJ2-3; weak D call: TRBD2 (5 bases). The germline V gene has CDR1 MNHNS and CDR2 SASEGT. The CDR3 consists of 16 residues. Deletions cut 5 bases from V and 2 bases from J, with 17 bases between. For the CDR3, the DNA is TGTGCCAGCAGTACGCGGACTGTCGGCGACACAGATACGCAGTATTTT. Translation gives CASSTRTVGDTDTQYF.

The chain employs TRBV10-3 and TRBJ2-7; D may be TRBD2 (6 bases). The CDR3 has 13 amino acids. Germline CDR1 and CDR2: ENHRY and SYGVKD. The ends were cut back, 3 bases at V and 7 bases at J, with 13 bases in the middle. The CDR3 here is CAISDLAAGEQYF. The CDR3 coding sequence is TGTGCCATCAGTGATTTGGCGGCGGGGGAGCAGTACTTC.

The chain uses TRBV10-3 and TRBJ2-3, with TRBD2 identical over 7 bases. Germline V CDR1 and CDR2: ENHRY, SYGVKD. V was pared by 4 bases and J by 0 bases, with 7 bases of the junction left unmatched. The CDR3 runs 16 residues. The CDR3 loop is CAISGVRAGSTDTQYF. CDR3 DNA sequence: TGTGCCATCAGTGGGGTACGAGCGGGAAGCACAGATACGCAGTATTTT.

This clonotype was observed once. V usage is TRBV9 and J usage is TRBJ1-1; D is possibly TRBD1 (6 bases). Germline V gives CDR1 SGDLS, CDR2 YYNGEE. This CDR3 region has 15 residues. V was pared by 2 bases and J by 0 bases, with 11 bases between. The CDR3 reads CASSVSGVLNTEAFF. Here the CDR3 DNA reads TGTGCCAGCAGCGTCTCAGGGGTCCTGAACACTGAAGCTTTCTTT.

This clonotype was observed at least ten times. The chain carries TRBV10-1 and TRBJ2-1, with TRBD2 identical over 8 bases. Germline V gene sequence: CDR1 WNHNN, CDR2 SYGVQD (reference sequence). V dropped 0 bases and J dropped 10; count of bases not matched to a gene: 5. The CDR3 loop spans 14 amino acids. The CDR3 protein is CASSESPGGQEQFF. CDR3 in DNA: TGCGCCAGCAGTGAGTCCCCGGGAGGGCAAGAGCAGTTCTTC.

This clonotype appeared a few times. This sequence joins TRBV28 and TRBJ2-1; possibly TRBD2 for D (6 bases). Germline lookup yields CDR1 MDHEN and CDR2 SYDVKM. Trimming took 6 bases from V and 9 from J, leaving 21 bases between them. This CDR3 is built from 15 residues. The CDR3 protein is CASSLFEGGISEQFF. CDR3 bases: TGTGCCAGCAGCCTTTTTGAGGGAGGCATCAGTGAGCAGTTCTTC.

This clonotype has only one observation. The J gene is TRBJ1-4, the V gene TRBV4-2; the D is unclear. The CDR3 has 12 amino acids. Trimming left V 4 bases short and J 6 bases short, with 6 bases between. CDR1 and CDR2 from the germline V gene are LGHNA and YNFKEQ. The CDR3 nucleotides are TGTGCCAGCAGCCTTGACGATGAAAAACTGTTTTTT. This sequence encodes CASSLDDEKLFF.

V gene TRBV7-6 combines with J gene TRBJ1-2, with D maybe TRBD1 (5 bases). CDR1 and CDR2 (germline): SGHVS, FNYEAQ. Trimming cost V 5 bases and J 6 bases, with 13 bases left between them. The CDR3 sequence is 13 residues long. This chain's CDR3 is CASSPGHQDGYTF. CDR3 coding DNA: TGTGCCAGCAGCCCCGGACACCAAGATGGCTACACCTTC.

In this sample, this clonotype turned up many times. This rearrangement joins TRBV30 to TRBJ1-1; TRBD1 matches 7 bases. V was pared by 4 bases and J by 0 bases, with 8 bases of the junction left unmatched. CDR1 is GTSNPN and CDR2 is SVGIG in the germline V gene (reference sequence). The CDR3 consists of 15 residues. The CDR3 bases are TGTGCCTGGAAACGGACAGGTCATATGAACACTGAAGCTTTCTTT. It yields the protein CAWKRTGHMNTEAFF. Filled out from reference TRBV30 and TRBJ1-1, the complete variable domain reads SQTIHQWPATLVQPVGSPLSLECTVEGTSNPNLYWYRQAAGRGLQLLFYSVGIGQISSEVPQNLSASRPQDRQFILSSKKLLLSDSGFYLCAWKRTGHMNTEAFFGQGTRLTVV.

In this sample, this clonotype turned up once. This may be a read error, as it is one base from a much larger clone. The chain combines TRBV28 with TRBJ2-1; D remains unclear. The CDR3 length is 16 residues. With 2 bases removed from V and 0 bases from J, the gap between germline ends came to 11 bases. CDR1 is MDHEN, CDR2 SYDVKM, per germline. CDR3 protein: CASSLEDNSSYNEQFF. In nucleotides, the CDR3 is TGTGCCAGCAGTTTAGAAGACAATAGCTCCTACAATGAGCAGTTCTTC.

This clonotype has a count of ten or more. The CDR3 region has the DNA TGTGCCAGCAGTTACCTGGGCAGGAGGTTTAGCGGGAGTGGAGATACGCAGTATTTT. Residues: CASSYLGRRFSGSGDTQYF. This chain links TRBV6-1 with TRBJ2-3; 9 nucleotides line up with TRBD2. V lost 5 bases to trimming and J lost 5 bases; unmatched junction nucleotides: 20. CDR1 is MNHNS and CDR2 is SASEGT in the germline V gene. The CDR3 is 19 residues long.

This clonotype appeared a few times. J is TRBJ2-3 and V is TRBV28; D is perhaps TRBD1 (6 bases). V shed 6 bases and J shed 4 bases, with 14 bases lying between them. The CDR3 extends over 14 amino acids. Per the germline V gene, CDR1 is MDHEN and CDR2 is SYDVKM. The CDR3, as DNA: TGTGCCAGCAGATGGGCAGGGGATGCAGATACGCAGTATTTT. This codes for CASRWAGDADTQYF.